The next 13 T cell receptor beta chains were all read from a single sample in a study of PD-L1 blockade in urothelial cancer. Profiled with immunoSEQ multiplex PCR; TCRdb holds only in-frame clones, not every one. The sample includes some 20,000 clones, approximately 86% seen only once; the top ten take more than 3%. The specimen comprised PBMCs, sampled around atezolizumab (anti-PD-L1) treatment. All receptors derive from a man aged 45-65 years with urothelial cancer.

The gene calls are TRBV27 and TRBJ2-6; D call uncertain. The CDR3 spans 16 residues. V lost 3 bases and J 1 base, leaving 10 bases between the germline ends. The germline V gene has CDR1 MNHEY and CDR2 SMNVEV (reference sequence). CDR3 DNA sequence: TGTGCCAGCAGTTTGGATGGCGGTTCTGGGGCCAACGTCCTGACTTTC. Translated, it gives CASSLDGGSGANVLTF.

The rearrangement links TRBV7-2 to TRBJ2-1; 15 bases are a match to TRBD2. Germline-derived CDR1 and CDR2 are SGHTA and FQGNSA. After removal of 1 base from V and 0 bases from J, the junction contained 4 bases not matched to a gene. CDR3 length: 19 residues. The CDR3 protein is CASSLGGTSGRSSYNEQFF. Here the CDR3 DNA reads TGTGCCAGCAGCTTAGGGGGGACTAGCGGGAGGAGCTCCTACAATGAGCAGTTCTTC.

The chain has TRBV25-1 and TRBJ1-1; a possible D gene is TRBD1 (6 bases). Germline CDR1 is MGHDK and CDR2 is SYGVNS. The CDR3 runs 13 residues. V lost 4 bases and J 3 bases, leaving 9 bases between the germline ends. Here the CDR3 reads CASSVQGYTEAFF. CDR3 nucleotide sequence: TGTGCCAGCAGTGTACAGGGATACACTGAAGCTTTCTTT.

The chain is built from TRBV12-5 and TRBJ2-1, with 10 bases identical to TRBD2. The CDR3 loop spans 21 amino acids. The germline gives CDR1 LGHNT, CDR2 FRNRAP. V gave up 3 bases and J gave up 3 bases; unmatched junction bases: 20. The DNA of the CDR3 is TGTGCTAGTGGTTTCAGCGGGAGGGCCTTGCTTTCTGTGAGGGTCTACAATGAGCAGTTCTTC. It codes for CASGFSGRALLSVRVYNEQFF.

J is TRBJ1-4 and V is TRBV28, with 7 bases fitting TRBD1. The CDR3 contains 15 residues. Per germline, CDR1 MDHEN and CDR2 SYDVKM. V shed 0 bases, J shed 8 bases, and the junction held 6 bases outside the gene matches. As DNA, the CDR3 is TGTGCCAGCAGTTTATGGGCAGGGGGTCGGGAAAAACTGTTTTTT. It is translated as CASSLWAGGREKLFF.

This chain uses TRBV7-8 with TRBJ2-7; 7 bases agree with TRBD1. Germline assignment: CDR1 SGHVS and CDR2 FQNEAQ. The V gene end was trimmed by 1 base and the J gene end by 1 base; junction bases not matched to a gene: 1. The CDR3 has 14 residues. Here the CDR3 reads CASSLEDRSYEQYF. The CDR3 nucleotides read TGTGCCAGCAGCTTAGAGGACAGGTCCTACGAGCAGTACTTC.

The chain is built from TRBV7-9 and TRBJ2-3; D is uncertain. The germline V gene encodes CDR1 SEHNR and CDR2 FQNEAQ (reference sequence). The CDR3 spans 16 residues. V shed 6 bases and J shed 0 bases, with 16 bases lying between them. The CDR3 sequence: CASSPSGVGSTDTQYF. Written as DNA, the CDR3 is TGTGCCAGCAGTCCCAGTGGAGTCGGGAGCACAGATACGCAGTATTTT.

This chain connects TRBV14 to TRBJ2-1; TRBD2 agrees at 8 bases. After removal of 0 bases from V and 6 bases from J, the junction contained 7 bases not matched to a gene. The CDR3 extends over 16 amino acids. Germline V gene data show CDR1 as SGHDN and CDR2 as FVKESK. CDR3: CASSQERTGRVNEQFF. In DNA form, the CDR3 reads TGTGCCAGCAGCCAAGAACGGACCGGGAGGGTCAATGAGCAGTTCTTC.

This sequence joins TRBV29-1 and TRBJ2-1; D possibly corresponds to TRBD2 (6 bases). The CDR3 is 15 amino acids. Trimming left V 2 bases short and J 4 bases short, with 15 bases between. Germline CDR1 reads SQVTM; CDR2 reads ANQGSEA. This CDR3 reads CSVEPTAGGYNEQFF. CDR3 bases: TGCAGCGTTGAACCGACAGCGGGCGGTTACAATGAGCAGTTCTTC.

This clone was found a few times. V gene TRBV2 combines with J gene TRBJ2-7; D is perhaps TRBD2 (5 bases). CDR3 length equals 15 residues. Germline V gene sequence: CDR1 SNHLY, CDR2 FYNNEI. The V gene lost 5 bases and the J gene lost 0 bases, with 14 bases spanning the gap. Written as DNA, the CDR3 is TGTGCCAGCAGTCCGGACTCCTCTAGCTCCTACGAGCAGTACTTC. This gives the protein CASSPDSSSSYEQYF.

J is TRBJ1-3 and V is TRBV5-1, with unresolved D. Trimming took 1 base from V and 0 from J, leaving 8 bases between them. This CDR3 is built from 15 residues. CDR1 and CDR2 from the germline V gene are SGHRS and YFSETQ. In DNA form, the CDR3 reads TGCGCCAGCAGCTTGAGCCCTCTCTCTGGAAACACCATATATTTT. Protein product: CASSLSPLSGNTIYF.

This rearrangement joins TRBV30 to TRBJ1-6, with 9 bases lining up with TRBD1. The CDR3 is made up of 19 amino acids. Germline V lookup: CDR1 GTSNPN, CDR2 SVGIG (reference sequence). Trimming cost V 0 bases and J 9 bases; bases outside gene matches: 18. Here the CDR3 DNA reads TGTGCCTGGAGTGTCTCCGTTGCTCATTCGGGACAGGGACGTTCACCCCTCCACTTT. It translates to CAWSVSVAHSGQGRSPLHF.

CDR3 in amino acids: CASSPRTTNTQYF. The CDR3, as DNA: TGTGCCAGCAGTCCGCGGACTACCAATACGCAGTATTTT. The gene calls are TRBV27 and TRBJ2-3, with a possible D match to TRBD2 (6 bases). Germline assignment: CDR1 MNHEY and CDR2 SMNVEV (reference sequence). The CDR3 totals 13 residues. V was cut by 5 bases and J by 7 bases, with 13 bases left in between.